One sample yielded the 13 T cell receptor beta chains listed below, sequenced in a study of blood T cell repertoires in COVID-19. TCRdb's copy holds only in-frame clones and misses some; the assay was immunoSEQ multiplex PCR. This sample has about 110,000 clones, with roughly 88% found just once. Material: peripheral blood. The receptors were gathered from a man aged 50-60 years with active or convalescent COVID-19.

The J gene is TRBJ2-7, the V gene TRBV6-5; tentatively, D is TRBD2 (6 bases). This CDR3 is 14 amino acids long. V gave up 4 bases and J gave up 3 bases, with 13 bases separating them. Germline V gene lookup returns CDR1 MNHEY and CDR2 SVGAGI. The CDR3: CASSWGLASYEQYF. The CDR3 nucleotides read TGTGCCAGCAGTTGGGGACTTGCAAGCTACGAGCAGTACTTC.

Only a few counts were recorded for this clone. The CDR3 reads CASSIQPGGSTEAFF. CDR3 nucleotides: TGTGCCAGTAGTATACAGCCAGGAGGGAGCACTGAAGCTTTCTTT. This rearrangement joins TRBV19 to TRBJ1-1, with D uncertain. Per the germline V gene, CDR1 is LNHDA and CDR2 is SQIVND (reference sequence). This CDR3 is 15 amino acids long. Trimming pared 2 bases from V and 4 bases from J, leaving 14 bases between.

This clone has just one count. This sequence joins TRBV5-1 and TRBJ1-5; the match to TRBD1 covers 8 bases. The junction had 4 bases not matched to a gene; V was cut back by 1 base and J by 4 bases. Germline loops: CDR1 SGHRS, CDR2 YFSETQ. This CDR3 region has 15 residues. CDR3: CASSLLGQANQPQHF. In DNA form, the CDR3 reads TGCGCCAGCAGCTTGCTGGGACAGGCGAATCAGCCCCAGCATTTT.

Only a few counts were recorded for this clone. The chain uses TRBV6-1 and TRBJ2-7; 12 bases line up with TRBD2. The germline V gene encodes CDR1 MNHNS and CDR2 SASEGT. V lost 1 base to trimming and J lost 6 bases; unmatched junction nucleotides: 4. There are 15 residues in the CDR3. CDR3 region: CASSEETSGSSEQYF. The CDR3 DNA reads as TGTGCCAGCAGTGAAGAGACTAGCGGGAGCTCCGAGCAGTACTTC.

The V call is TRBV9, the J call TRBJ2-1, with 11 bases aligning to TRBD2. This CDR3 region has 16 residues. Germline V CDR1 and CDR2: SGDLS, YYNGEE. J was trimmed by 10 bases and V by 7 bases; bases with no gene match: 16. The CDR3 nucleotides are TGTGCCAGCGGAAATCACCTAGCGGGAGGACTTTCGGAGCAGTTCTTC. This gives the protein CASGNHLAGGLSEQFF.

The chain couples TRBV7-9 to TRBJ2-1; 10 positions match TRBD2. Looked up from germline, CDR1 is SEHNR and CDR2 is FQNEAQ (reference sequence). The junction had 4 bases not matched to a gene; V was cut back by 6 bases and J by 2 bases. This CDR3 is 15 amino acids long. Written as DNA, the CDR3 is TGTGCCAGCAGTTCTAGCGGGAGAGCCTACAATGAGCAGTTCTTC. Translated, it gives CASSSSGRAYNEQFF.

The chain carries TRBV5-6 and TRBJ1-2, with a possible D match to TRBD1 (5 bases). Per the germline V gene, CDR1 is SGHDT and CDR2 is YYEEEE. The CDR3 is 15 amino acids. Trimming shortened V by 4 bases and J by 0 bases, and 13 bases separated the two germline ends. The CDR3 DNA sequence: TGTGCCAGCAGCCCCCAGGGTGTAGCTAACTATGGCTACACCTTC. Its protein product is CASSPQGVANYGYTF.

The chain combines TRBV3-1 (or the pseudogene TRBV3-2) with TRBJ1-1; possible D gene TRBD1, 5 bases. V lost 0 bases, J lost 4 bases, and 18 bases lay in between. This CDR3 is 17 amino acids long. The germline V gene encodes CDR1 LGHDT and CDR2 YNNKEL (reference sequence). CDR3: CASSQEVWRGGGTEAFF. For the CDR3, the DNA is TGTGCCAGCAGCCAAGAAGTGTGGAGGGGAGGCGGCACTGAAGCTTTCTTT.

The chain is built from TRBV4-3 and TRBJ2-3, with a possible D match to TRBD1 (6 bases). The CDR3 contains 17 residues. CDR1 is LGHNA and CDR2 is YSLEER in the germline V gene. V was trimmed by 0 bases and J by 0 bases, leaving 13 bases between them. CDR3 sequence reads: CASSQDPQGPSTDTQYF. CDR3 nucleotide sequence: TGCGCCAGCAGCCAAGACCCGCAGGGGCCAAGCACAGATACGCAGTATTTT.

The chain couples TRBV28 to TRBJ1-3; D is ambiguous. CDR3 length equals 15 residues. Trimming cost V 2 bases and J 2 bases, with 10 bases left between them. The germline V gene has CDR1 MDHEN and CDR2 SYDVKM. The CDR3 loop is CASSLGQAAGNTIYF. The CDR3 nucleotides read TGTGCCAGCAGTTTAGGGCAGGCCGCTGGAAACACCATATATTTT.

The gene calls are TRBV6-5 and TRBJ2-1; D unclear. Germline assignment: CDR1 MNHEY and CDR2 SVGAGI. The CDR3 is made up of 11 amino acids. Trimming stripped 10 bases from V and 10 bases from J, with 14 bases between. CDR3 DNA: TGTGCCACCCGGAGCGTGACCGAGCAGTTCTTC. Amino acids: CATRSVTEQFF.

The sample holds one count of this clone. This chain connects TRBV7-6 to TRBJ1-3; maybe TRBD1 (5 bases). From germline, CDR1 is SGHVS and CDR2 FNYEAQ. This CDR3 is built from 16 residues. The V and J ends lost 0 bases and 0 bases respectively, with 9 bases between them. The CDR3 DNA reads as TGTGCCAGCAGCTTAGCAGGGGTTCTCTCTGGAAACACCATATATTTT. As protein: CASSLAGVLSGNTIYF.

A few counts support this clone. This chain connects TRBV11-2 to TRBJ2-7; 8 nucleotides agree with TRBD1. Losses at the gene ends were 4 bases for V and 2 bases for J; bases not matched to a gene: 7. Looked up from germline, CDR1 is SGHAT and CDR2 is FQNNGV. The CDR3 consists of 15 residues. The CDR3 spells CASSSGSGGAYEQYF. In DNA, the CDR3 is TGTGCCAGCAGCTCTGGTTCAGGGGGCGCCTACGAGCAGTACTTC.